The 5 T cell receptor beta chains given below trace back to one sample, sequenced in a study of T cell repertoires in cytomegalovirus infection. TCRdb re-derived calls from the reads in MiXCR, one entry per CDR3 protein. This sample has some 680,000 distinct CDR3 sequences, with 35% found just once. The sequencing sample was made of PBMCs. The receptors derive from a human donor in good health (CMV status not recorded). Some clones in this sample may be carry-over from other donors' samples.

This clonotype was seen a handful of times. The chain joins TRBV6-1 to TRBJ2-5; no clear D. Per germline, CDR1 MNHNS and CDR2 SASEGT. This CDR3 region has 14 residues. V lost 7 bases, J lost 3 bases, and 15 bases lay in between. The CDR3 bases are TGTGCCAGCACAAAGGACGGACCAAAAGAGACCCAGTACTTC. It specifies CASTKDGPKETQYF.

There are a few counts of this clonotype. The J gene is TRBJ2-2, the V gene TRBV3-1, with TRBD2 identical over 8 bases. Germline V gene data show CDR1 as LGHDT and CDR2 as YNNKEL (reference sequence). V shed 5 bases, J shed 5 bases, and the junction held 4 bases outside the gene matches. The CDR3 length is 14 residues. The CDR3 region has the DNA TGTGCCAGCAGCTTAGCGGGATATACCGGGGAGCTGTTTTTT. Protein sequence: CASSLAGYTGELFF.

The chain is built from TRBV25-1 and TRBJ1-5; D possibly corresponds to TRBD1 (5 bases). V was trimmed by 6 bases and J by 7 bases, leaving 7 bases between them. The CDR3 covers 11 residues. The germline V gene encodes CDR1 MGHDK and CDR2 SYGVNS. CDR3 sequence reads: CASREGQPQHF. For the CDR3, the DNA is TGTGCCAGCAGAGAGGGGCAGCCCCAGCATTTT.

The chain links TRBV5-1 to TRBJ2-2; D remains unclear. Per germline, CDR1 SGHRS and CDR2 YFSETQ. The CDR3 sequence is 13 residues long. V lost 7 bases, J lost 4 bases, and 11 bases lay in between. CDR3 sequence reads: CASGSKVTGELFF. CDR3 coding DNA: TGCGCCAGCGGTTCTAAGGTCACCGGGGAGCTGTTTTTT.

The gene calls are TRBV28 and TRBJ2-7; 15 bases line up with TRBD2. Looked up from germline, CDR1 is MDHEN and CDR2 is SYDVKM. This CDR3 comprises 15 residues. Germline trimming cut 5 bases from V and 5 bases from J; bases unmatched to any gene: 4. CDR3 sequence: CASSRTSGGADEQYF. DNA of the CDR3: TGTGCCAGCAGTCGGACTAGCGGGGGGGCTGACGAGCAGTACTTC.